The clone carrying this T cell receptor beta chain was seen a handful of times. The record originates from a study of OX40 agonist ivuxolimab in advanced cancers. The CDR3 loop spans 16 amino acids. Germline V gives CDR1 SGHAT, CDR2 FQNNGV. V was pared by 1 base and J by 8 bases, with 18 bases between. Repertoires were generated with immunoSEQ multiplex PCR, while TCRdb's copy carries only in-frame clones and drops some. This table has about 49,000 clones, about 80% appearing once. This clonotype was sampled from an adult with an advanced solid tumor such as melanoma, head and neck, liver or kidney cancer. The sample here was CD4+ or CD8+ T cells sorted from blood, taken in a trial of the OX40 agonist ivuxolimab. The V call is TRBV11-2, the J call TRBJ2-1, with D perhaps given as TRBD1 or TRBD2 (6 bases each). The CDR3 loop is CASSLVIIAEGDEQFF. CDR3 coding DNA: TGTGCCAGCAGCTTAGTAATCATAGCGGAGGGGGATGAGCAGTTCTTC.